Shown below are 15 T cell receptor beta chains from a single sample sequenced in a study of cytomegalovirus exposure and HLA in healthy donors. PCR used 60 Vbeta primers and 13 Jbeta primers. Here immunoSEQ multiplex PCR was the method, and the copy in TCRdb shows in-frame clones only, minus some. Among about 180,000 clones listed, around 80% were seen once. Sequencing input: PBMCs. These receptors came from a woman in her twenties or thirties in good health and CMV-seronegative.

The V call is TRBV15, the J call TRBJ1-4, with D uncertain. V lost 1 base, J lost 4 bases, and 10 bases lay in between. CDR3 length: 15 residues. Germline assignment: CDR1 LNHNV and CDR2 YYDKDF (reference sequence). CDR3 region: CATSRGGQFNEKLFF. DNA of the CDR3: TGTGCCACCAGCAGAGGAGGCCAGTTTAATGAAAAACTGTTTTTT.

The chain is built from TRBV30 and TRBJ1-1, with a tentative D call TRBD1 (5 bases). The germline CDR1 and CDR2 sequences are GTSNPN and SVGIG (reference sequence). Trimming removed 1 base from V and 1 base from J, with 7 bases in between. CDR3 length equals 13 residues. The CDR3 DNA follows: TGTGCCTGGAGTGGGCAGGGGAACACTGAAGCTTTCTTT. Protein: CAWSGQGNTEAFF.

This clone was seen more than once but under ten times. The V and J genes are TRBV19 and TRBJ1-5; 9 bases fit TRBD1. The length of the CDR3 is 16 residues. V dropped 6 bases and J dropped 9; count of bases not matched to a gene: 15. The germline CDR1 and CDR2 sequences are LNHDA and SQIVND (reference sequence). The CDR3 region has the DNA TGTGCCAGTAGGATCTGGACAGGGGCCAAAGATTTGCCCCAGCATTTT. Its translation is CASRIWTGAKDLPQHF.

The gene calls are TRBV4-3 and TRBJ2-3; a weak D match, TRBD1 (5 bases). V was shortened by 3 bases and J by 0 bases, with 7 bases between the two germline ends. The V gene's germline CDR1 is LGHNA and CDR2 YSLEER. CDR3 length: 14 amino acids. CDR3 sequence (DNA): TGCGCCAGCAGCCAGGACACTAGCACAGATACGCAGTATTTT. It is translated as CASSQDTSTDTQYF.

The V call is TRBV10-1, the J call TRBJ2-3; 9 bases match TRBD2. Germline V gene sequence: CDR1 WNHNN, CDR2 SYGVQD (reference sequence). V was pared by 3 bases and J by 6 bases, with 1 base of the junction left unmatched. This CDR3 has 13 residues. CDR3 coding DNA: TGCGCCAGCAGTGAAGCGGGGGGTGATACGCAGTATTTT. This codes for CASSEAGGDTQYF.

This sequence joins TRBV20-1 and TRBJ1-1; tentative D call: TRBD1 (5 bases). CDR3 size: 10 residues. Germline V gene data show CDR1 as DFQATT and CDR2 as SNEGSKA (reference sequence). With 7 bases removed from V and 8 bases from J, the gap between germline ends came to 11 bases. DNA of the CDR3: TGCAGTGTAGGAGGGGAGGAAGCTTTCTTT. Amino acids: CSVGGEEAFF.

The chain uses TRBV9 and TRBJ2-7; D not certain. The CDR3 is 14 amino acids. Germline CDR1 is SGDLS and CDR2 is YYNGEE. Between the trimmed V and J ends, which lost 1 base and 0 bases, there was a span of 8 bases. CDR3 bases: TGTGCCAGCAGCGTATATAGTAACTCCTACGAGCAGTACTTC. It translates to CASSVYSNSYEQYF.

With regard to this clone: Other nucleotide sequences from this sample produce the same CDR3. The rearrangement uses TRBV6-6 and TRBJ1-5; 7 bases align to TRBD1. The ends lost 0 bases at V and 1 base at J; junction bases unmatched: 3. The CDR3 is made up of 16 amino acids. From germline, CDR1 is MNHNY and CDR2 SVGAGI (reference sequence). The CDR3 spells CASSYSAGGSNQPQHF. The CDR3 DNA is TGTGCCAGCAGTTACTCCGCAGGGGGAAGCAATCAGCCCCAGCATTTT.

This sequence joins TRBV7-9 and TRBJ2-6; 7 positions match TRBD2. The trim removed 5 bases at V and 2 bases at J, leaving 9 bases unmatched. CDR3 length: 17 amino acids. The germline V gene encodes CDR1 SEHNR and CDR2 FQNEAQ (reference sequence). The DNA for the CDR3 is TGTGCCAGCAGCCTTGGGTTGGGGAGGGCTGGGGCCAACGTCCTGACTTTC. Its translation is CASSLGLGRAGANVLTF.

V is TRBV9 and J is TRBJ2-1; 8 bases line up with TRBD1. Trimming took 0 bases from V and 4 from J; bases not matched to a gene: 6. There are 16 residues in the CDR3. In germline, CDR1 is SGDLS, CDR2 YYNGEE. As DNA, the CDR3 is TGTGCCAGCAGCGTAGGCAGACAGGGGATTTACAATGAGCAGTTCTTC. Translating it yields CASSVGRQGIYNEQFF.

In this sample, this clone turned up a few times. The chain is built from TRBV9 and TRBJ1-1; TRBD1 matches at 7 bases. CDR1 is SGDLS and CDR2 is YYNGEE in the germline V gene. The CDR3 extends over 14 amino acids. The ends lost 6 bases at V and 2 bases at J; junction bases unmatched: 7. The CDR3 reads CASKRGTENTEAFF. In DNA, the CDR3 is TGTGCCAGCAAAAGGGGGACAGAAAACACTGAAGCTTTCTTT.

CDR3 coding DNA: TGTGCCAGCAGGCCTCAGACTTGGAACACTGAAGCTTTCTTT. Translation: CASRPQTWNTEAFF. The genes are TRBV7-9 and TRBJ1-1; no clear D gene. The V gene's germline CDR1 is SEHNR and CDR2 FQNEAQ (reference sequence). The CDR3 contains 14 residues. Trimming cost V 6 bases and J 1 base, with 12 bases left between them. The whole variable domain, filled in from reference TRBV7-9 and TRBJ1-1, reads DTGVSQNPRHKITKRGQNVTFRCDPISEHNRLYWYRQTLGQGPEFLTYFQNEAQLEKSRLLSDRFSAERPKGSFSTLEIQRTEQGDSAMYLCASRPQTWNTEAFFGQGTRLTVV.

The chain links TRBV10-2 to TRBJ1-2, with a weak D call TRBD1 (6 bases). CDR3 length: 13 residues. The V gene lost 3 bases and the J gene lost 14 bases, with 19 bases spanning the gap. Germline CDR1 reads WSHSY; CDR2 reads SAAADI. As DNA, the CDR3 is TGCGCCAGCAGTGAAGACAGGCTCCTAGTATATACCTTC. Protein: CASSEDRLLVYTF.

In DNA form, the CDR3 reads TGTGCCAGCAGCACCTCAGGGGGCGCAAATCAAGGCTCTGGAAACACCATATATTTT. Protein: CASSTSGGANQGSGNTIYF. J is TRBJ1-3 and V is TRBV4-2; 8 bases agree with TRBD1. V trimming: 5 bases; J trimming: 0 bases; junction bases outside the gene matches: 15. Germline values: CDR1 LGHNA, CDR2 YNFKEQ. The CDR3 is 19 residues long.

The chain couples TRBV18 to TRBJ1-1; 7 nucleotides align to TRBD1. CDR3 length: 15 amino acids. Germline V gives CDR1 KGHSH, CDR2 LQKENI. V shed 6 bases, J shed 6 bases, and the junction held 13 bases outside the gene matches. CDR3 sequence reads: CASSLTNTGDAEAFF. In nucleotides, the CDR3 is TGTGCCAGCTCCCTCACCAACACAGGGGACGCTGAAGCTTTCTTT.